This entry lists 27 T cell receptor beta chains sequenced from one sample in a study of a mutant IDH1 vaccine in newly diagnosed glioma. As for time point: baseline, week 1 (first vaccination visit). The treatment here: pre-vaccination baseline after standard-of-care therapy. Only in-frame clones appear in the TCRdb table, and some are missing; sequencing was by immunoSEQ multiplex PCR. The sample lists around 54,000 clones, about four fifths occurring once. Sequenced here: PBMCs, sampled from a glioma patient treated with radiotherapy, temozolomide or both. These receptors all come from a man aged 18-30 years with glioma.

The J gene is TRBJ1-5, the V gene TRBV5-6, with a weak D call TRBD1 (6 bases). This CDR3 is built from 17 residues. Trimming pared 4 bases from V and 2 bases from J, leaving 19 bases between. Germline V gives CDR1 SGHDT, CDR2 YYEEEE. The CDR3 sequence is CASSRTPQGVGNQPQHF. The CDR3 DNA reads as TGTGCCAGCAGCCGCACTCCACAGGGCGTCGGCAATCAGCCCCAGCATTTT. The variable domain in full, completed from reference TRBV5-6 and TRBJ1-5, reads DAGVTQSPTHLIKTRGQQVTLRCSPKSGHDTVSWYQQALGQGPQFIFQYYEEEERQRGNFPDRFSGHQFPNYSSELNVNALLLGDSALYLCASSRTPQGVGNQPQHFGDGTRLSIL.

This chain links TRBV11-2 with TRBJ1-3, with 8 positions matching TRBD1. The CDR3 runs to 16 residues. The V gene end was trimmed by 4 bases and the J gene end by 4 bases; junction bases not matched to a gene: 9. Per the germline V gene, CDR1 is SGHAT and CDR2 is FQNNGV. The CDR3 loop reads CASSSSRRDRGNTIYF. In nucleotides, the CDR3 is TGTGCCAGCAGCTCCTCGAGAAGGGACAGGGGAAACACCATATATTTT. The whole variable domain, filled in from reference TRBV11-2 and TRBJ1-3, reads EAGVAQSPRYKIIEKRQSVAFWCNPISGHATLYWYQQILGQGPKLLIQFQNNGVVDDSQLPKDRFSAERLKGVDSTLKIQPAKLEDSAVYLCASSSSRRDRGNTIYFGEGSWLTVV.

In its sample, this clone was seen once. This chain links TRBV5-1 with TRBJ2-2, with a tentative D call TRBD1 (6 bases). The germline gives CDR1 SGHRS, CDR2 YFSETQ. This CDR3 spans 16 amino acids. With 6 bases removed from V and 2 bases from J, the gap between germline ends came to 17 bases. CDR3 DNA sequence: TGCGCCAGCACCCGTCTCCCGGGACAAAACACCGGGGAGCTGTTTTTT. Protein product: CASTRLPGQNTGELFF.

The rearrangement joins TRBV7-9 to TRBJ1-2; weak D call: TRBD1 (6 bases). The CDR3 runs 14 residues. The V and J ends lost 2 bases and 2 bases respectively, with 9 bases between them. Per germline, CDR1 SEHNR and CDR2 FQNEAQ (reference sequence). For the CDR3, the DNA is TGTGCCAGCAGCTTAACCGGACAGAACTATGGCTACACCTTC. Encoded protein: CASSLTGQNYGYTF.

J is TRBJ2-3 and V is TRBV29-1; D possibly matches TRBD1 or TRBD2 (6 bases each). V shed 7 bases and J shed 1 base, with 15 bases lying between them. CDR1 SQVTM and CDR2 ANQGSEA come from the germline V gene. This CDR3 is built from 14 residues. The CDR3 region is CSAVPGAGTDTQYF. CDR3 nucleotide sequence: TGCAGCGCAGTACCGGGGGCCGGCACAGATACGCAGTATTTT.

The CDR3 coding sequence is TGTGCCAGCAGCCTAACCCGACTAGCGGGTCCCTACGAGCAGTACTTC. Residues: CASSLTRLAGPYEQYF. The chain joins TRBV5-6 to TRBJ2-7, with TRBD2 matching over 10 bases. The CDR3 has 16 amino acids. V shed 4 bases and J 2 bases; nucleotides not matched to a gene: 9. The germline CDR1 and CDR2 sequences are SGHDT and YYEEEE. The full variable domain, its missing parts supplied by reference TRBV5-6 and TRBJ2-7, is DAGVTQSPTHLIKTRGQQVTLRCSPKSGHDTVSWYQQALGQGPQFIFQYYEEEERQRGNFPDRFSGHQFPNYSSELNVNALLLGDSALYLCASSLTRLAGPYEQYFGPGTRLTVT.

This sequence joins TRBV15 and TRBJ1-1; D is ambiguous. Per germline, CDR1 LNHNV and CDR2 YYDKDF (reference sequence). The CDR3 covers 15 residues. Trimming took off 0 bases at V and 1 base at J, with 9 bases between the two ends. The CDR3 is CATSREGSQNTEAFF. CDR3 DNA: TGTGCCACCAGCAGAGAGGGCAGCCAGAACACTGAAGCTTTCTTT. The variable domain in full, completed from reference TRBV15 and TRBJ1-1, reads DAMVIQNPRYQVTQFGKPVTLSCSQTLNHNVMYWYQQKSSQAPKLLFHYYDKDFNNEADTPDNFQSRRPNTSFCFLDIRSPGLGDTAMYLCATSREGSQNTEAFFGQGTRLTVV.

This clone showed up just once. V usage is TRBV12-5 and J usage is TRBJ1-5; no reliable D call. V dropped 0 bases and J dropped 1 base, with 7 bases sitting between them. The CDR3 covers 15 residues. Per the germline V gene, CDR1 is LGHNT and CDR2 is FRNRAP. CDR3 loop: CASGLVGRSNQPQHF. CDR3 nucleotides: TGTGCTAGTGGTTTGGTAGGCAGGAGCAATCAGCCCCAGCATTTT.

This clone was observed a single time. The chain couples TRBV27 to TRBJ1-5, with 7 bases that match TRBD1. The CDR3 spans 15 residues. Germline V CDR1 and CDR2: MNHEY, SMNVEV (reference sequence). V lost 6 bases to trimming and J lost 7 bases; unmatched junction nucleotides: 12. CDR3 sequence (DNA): TGTGCCAGCAGCTTCGTTTACAGGGGAAAACAGCCCCAGCATTTT. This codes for CASSFVYRGKQPQHF.

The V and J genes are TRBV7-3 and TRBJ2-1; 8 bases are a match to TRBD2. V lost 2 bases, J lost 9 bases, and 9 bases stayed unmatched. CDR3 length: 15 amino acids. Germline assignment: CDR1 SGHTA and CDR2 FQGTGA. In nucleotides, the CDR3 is TGTGCCAGCAGCTTATCCGGCGGGAGCGGGGGTGAGCAGTTCTTC. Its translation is CASSLSGGSGGEQFF. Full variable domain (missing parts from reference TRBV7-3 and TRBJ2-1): GAGVSQTPSNKVTEKGKYVELRCDPISGHTALYWYRQSLGQGPEFLIYFQGTGAADDSGLPNDRFFAVRPEGSVSTLKIQRTERGDSAVYLCASSLSGGSGGEQFFGPGTRLTVL.

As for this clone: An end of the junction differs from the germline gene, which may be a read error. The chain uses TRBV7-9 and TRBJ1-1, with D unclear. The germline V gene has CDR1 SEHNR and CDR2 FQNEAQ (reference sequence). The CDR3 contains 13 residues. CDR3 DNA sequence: TGCGCCAGCAGCCAAGAAGCGGAGGCTGAAGCTTTCTTT. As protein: CASSQEAEAEAFF.

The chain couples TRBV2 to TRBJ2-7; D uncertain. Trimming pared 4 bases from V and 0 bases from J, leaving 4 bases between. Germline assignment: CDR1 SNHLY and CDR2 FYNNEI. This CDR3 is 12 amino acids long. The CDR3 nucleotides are TGTGCCAGCAGTGCGTACTCCTACGAGCAGTACTTC. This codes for CASSAYSYEQYF.

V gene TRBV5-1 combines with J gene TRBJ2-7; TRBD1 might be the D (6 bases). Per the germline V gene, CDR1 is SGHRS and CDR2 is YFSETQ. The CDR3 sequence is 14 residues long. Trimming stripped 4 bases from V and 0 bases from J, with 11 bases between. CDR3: CASSPGHGSYEQYF. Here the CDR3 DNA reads TGCGCCAGCAGCCCGGGACACGGCTCCTACGAGCAGTACTTC. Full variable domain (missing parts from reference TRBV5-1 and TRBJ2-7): KAGVTQTPRYLIKTRGQQVTLSCSPISGHRSVSWYQQTPGQGLQFLFEYFSETQRNKGNFPGRFSGRQFSNSRSEMNVSTLELGDSALYLCASSPGHGSYEQYFGPGTRLTVT.

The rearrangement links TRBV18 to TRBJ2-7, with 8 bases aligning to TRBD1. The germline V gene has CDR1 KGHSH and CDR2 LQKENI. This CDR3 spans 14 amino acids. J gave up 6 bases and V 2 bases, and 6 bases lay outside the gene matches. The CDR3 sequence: CASSPVYRGSEQYF. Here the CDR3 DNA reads TGTGCCAGCTCACCAGTCTACAGGGGGAGCGAGCAGTACTTC. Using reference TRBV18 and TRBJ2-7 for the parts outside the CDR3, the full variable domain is NAGVMQNPRHLVRRRGQEARLRCSPMKGHSHVYWYRQLPEEGLKFMVYLQKENIIDESGMPKERFSAEFPKEGPSILRIQQVVRGDSAAYFCASSPVYRGSEQYFGPGTRLTVT.

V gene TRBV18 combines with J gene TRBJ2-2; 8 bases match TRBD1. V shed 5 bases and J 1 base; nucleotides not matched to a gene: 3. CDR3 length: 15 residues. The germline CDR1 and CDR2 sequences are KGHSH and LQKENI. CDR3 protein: CASSVGQGNTGELFF. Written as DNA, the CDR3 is TGTGCCAGCTCAGTTGGACAGGGGAACACCGGGGAGCTGTTTTTT.

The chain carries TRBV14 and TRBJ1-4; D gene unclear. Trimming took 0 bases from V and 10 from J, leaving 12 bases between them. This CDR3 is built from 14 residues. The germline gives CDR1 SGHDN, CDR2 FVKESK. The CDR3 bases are TGTGCCAGCAGCCAAGATAATGGGGTAGGAAAACTGTTTTTT. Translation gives CASSQDNGVGKLFF.

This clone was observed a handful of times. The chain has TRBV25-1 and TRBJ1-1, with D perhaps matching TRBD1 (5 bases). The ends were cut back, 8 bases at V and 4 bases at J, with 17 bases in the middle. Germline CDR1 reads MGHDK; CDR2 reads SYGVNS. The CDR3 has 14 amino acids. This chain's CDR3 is CASSWGREGTEAFF. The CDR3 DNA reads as TGTGCCAGCTCCTGGGGCAGGGAAGGCACTGAAGCTTTCTTT.

CDR3 bases: TGTGCCAGCAGTTTTACACCGGATGCCTACGAGCAGTACTTC. Amino acid sequence: CASSFTPDAYEQYF. The V and J genes are TRBV6-6 and TRBJ2-7; D is ambiguous. The V gene's germline CDR1 is MNHNY and CDR2 SVGAGI (reference sequence). The CDR3 has 14 residues. The V and J ends lost 4 bases and 2 bases respectively, with 12 bases between them.

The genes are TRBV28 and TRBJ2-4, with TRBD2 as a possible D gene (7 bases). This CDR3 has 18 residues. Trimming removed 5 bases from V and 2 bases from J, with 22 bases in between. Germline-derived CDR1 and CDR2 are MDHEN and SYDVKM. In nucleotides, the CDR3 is TGTGCCAGCAGTCCTTGGGGGGGCGTAGGGCTTTCCAAAAACATTCAGTACTTC. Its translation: CASSPWGGVGLSKNIQYF.

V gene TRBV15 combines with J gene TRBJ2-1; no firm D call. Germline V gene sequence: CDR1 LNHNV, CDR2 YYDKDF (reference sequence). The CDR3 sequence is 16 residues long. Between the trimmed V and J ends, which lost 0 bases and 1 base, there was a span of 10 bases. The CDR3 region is CATSRDPAESYNEQFF. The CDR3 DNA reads TGTGCCACCAGCAGAGATCCGGCGGAATCCTACAATGAGCAGTTCTTC.

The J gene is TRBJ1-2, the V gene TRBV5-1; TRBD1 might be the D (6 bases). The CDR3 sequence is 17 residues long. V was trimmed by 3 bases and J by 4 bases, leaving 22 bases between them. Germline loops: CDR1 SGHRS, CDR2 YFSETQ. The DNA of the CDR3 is TGCGCCAGCAGCTCCCGCTTTGTCGAAGAGGACAGCTATGGCTACACCTTC. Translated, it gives CASSSRFVEEDSYGYTF.

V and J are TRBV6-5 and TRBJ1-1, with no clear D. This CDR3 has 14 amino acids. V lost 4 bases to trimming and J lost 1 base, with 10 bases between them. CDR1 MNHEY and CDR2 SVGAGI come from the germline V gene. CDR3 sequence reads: CASSLGRWNTEAFF. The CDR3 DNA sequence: TGTGCCAGCAGTTTAGGACGGTGGAACACTGAAGCTTTCTTT.

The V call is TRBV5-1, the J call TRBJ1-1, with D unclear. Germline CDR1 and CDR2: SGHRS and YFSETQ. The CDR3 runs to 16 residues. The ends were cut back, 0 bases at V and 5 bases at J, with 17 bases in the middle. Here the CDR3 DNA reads TGCGCCAGCAGCTTGGAATCGGGGTATGGGCCAACTGAAGCTTTCTTT. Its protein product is CASSLESGYGPTEAFF. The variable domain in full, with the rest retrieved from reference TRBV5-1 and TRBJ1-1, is KAGVTQTPRYLIKTRGQQVTLSCSPISGHRSVSWYQQTPGQGLQFLFEYFSETQRNKGNFPGRFSGRQFSNSRSEMNVSTLELGDSALYLCASSLESGYGPTEAFFGQGTRLTVV.

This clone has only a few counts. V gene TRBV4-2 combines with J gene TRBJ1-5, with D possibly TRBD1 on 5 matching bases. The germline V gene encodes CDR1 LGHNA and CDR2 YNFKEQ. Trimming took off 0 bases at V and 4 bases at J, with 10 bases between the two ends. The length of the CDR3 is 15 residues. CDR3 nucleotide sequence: TGTGCCAGCAGCCAAGATAACAGGCCTAATCAGCCCCAGCATTTT. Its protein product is CASSQDNRPNQPQHF.

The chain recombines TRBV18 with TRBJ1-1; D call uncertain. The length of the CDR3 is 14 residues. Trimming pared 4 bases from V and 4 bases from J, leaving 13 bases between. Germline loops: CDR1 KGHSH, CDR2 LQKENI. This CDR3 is CASSLDKTGTEAFF. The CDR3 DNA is TGTGCCAGCTCACTAGACAAGACGGGCACTGAAGCTTTCTTT.

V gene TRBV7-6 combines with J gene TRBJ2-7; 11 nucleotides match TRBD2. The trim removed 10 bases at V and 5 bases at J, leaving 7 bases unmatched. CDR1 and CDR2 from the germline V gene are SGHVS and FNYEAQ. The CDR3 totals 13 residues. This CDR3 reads CATSLAGGHEQYF. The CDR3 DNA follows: TGTGCCACCTCTCTAGCGGGGGGCCACGAGCAGTACTTC.

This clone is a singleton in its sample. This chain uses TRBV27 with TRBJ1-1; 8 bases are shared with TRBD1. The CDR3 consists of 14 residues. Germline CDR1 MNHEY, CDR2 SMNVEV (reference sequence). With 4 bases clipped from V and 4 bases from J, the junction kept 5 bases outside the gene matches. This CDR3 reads CASSSRGRSTEAFF. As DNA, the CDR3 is TGTGCCAGCAGTTCCAGGGGGCGATCCACTGAAGCTTTCTTT.